The next 16 T cell receptor beta chains were all read from a single sample in a study of CXCR3-negative and CXCR3-positive naive CD8 T cells. Regarding the study as a whole: CXCR3-positive naive cells carried more hydrophobic TRB CDR3s than CXCR3-negative ones.

Antigens of these TCRs are unknown. Libraries of TRB cDNA were made by 5' RACE and carried UMIs. TCRdb re-analyzed the 5' RACE reads; it lists each CDR3 protein once, without DNA. The sample has over 150,000 distinct CDR3 sequences. Sequenced sample: naive CXCR3+ CD8+ T cells from blood. Subset denoted: CD45RO-CCR7+CD27+CD95- naive CD8+ T cells expressing CXCR3 (TNR3+). The receptors come from a human donor in good health. Some clones in this sample may be carry-over from other donors' samples.

CDR3 loop: CASSHGGTANTEAFF. This chain links TRBV4-1 with TRBJ1-1. The CDR3 consists of 15 residues. The germline gives CDR1 MGHRA, CDR2 YSYEKL.

The chain carries TRBV27 and TRBJ2-7; the TRBD2 assignment by TCRdb is unverifiable without DNA. The CDR3 has 16 residues. The germline V gene has CDR1 MNHEY and CDR2 SMNVEV (reference sequence). Here the CDR3 reads CASSLGLAGESYEQYF.

The V call is TRBV7-8, the J call TRBJ2-7; TCRdb proposes TRBD2, but this gene call is untestable without DNA. CDR1 SGHVS and CDR2 FQNEAQ come from the germline V gene. CDR3 size: 16 residues. The CDR3 is CASSSRTSQRQGEQYF.

The rearrangement uses TRBV28 and TRBJ1-4. CDR3 length: 16 residues. Germline loops: CDR1 MDHEN, CDR2 SYDVKM. CDR3 loop: CASSFPDYATNEKLFF.

The J gene is TRBJ2-1, the V gene TRBV29-1; TCRdb picks TRBD1, but there is no DNA to check that call. Germline CDR1 is SQVTM and CDR2 is ANQGSEA. This CDR3 contains 15 residues. The CDR3 here is CSVSLPGFGPGEQFF.

The rearrangement uses TRBV5-6 and TRBJ2-2. The V gene's germline CDR1 is SGHDT and CDR2 YYEEEE. This CDR3 comprises 11 residues. CDR3 in amino acids: CASSLRRELFF.

CDR3 residues: CASTSGTRGNQPQHF. The chain couples TRBV19 to TRBJ1-5; TCRdb calls TRBD1, which cannot be checked without DNA. The CDR3 spans 15 residues. CDR1 is LNHDA and CDR2 is SQIVND in the germline V gene (reference sequence).

V usage is TRBV29-1 and J usage is TRBJ2-1; without DNA, the TCRdb call of TRBD2 cannot be checked. The V gene's germline CDR1 is SQVTM and CDR2 ANQGSEA. This CDR3 has 13 amino acids. This CDR3 reads CSVGRLSDNEQFF.

The V gene is TRBV27, the J gene TRBJ1-4. The CDR3 loop spans 16 amino acids. The V gene's germline CDR1 is MNHEY and CDR2 SMNVEV (reference sequence). The chain's CDR3 is CASRAGGTATNEKLFF. Complete variable domain (other parts from reference TRBV27 and TRBJ1-4): EAQVTQNPRYLITVTGKKLTVTCSQNMNHEYMSWYRQDPGLGLRQIYYSMNVEVTDKGDVPEGYKVSRKEKRNFPLILESPSPNQTSLYFCASRAGGTATNEKLFFGSGTQLSVL.

The chain employs TRBV5-6 and TRBJ1-5. CDR1 SGHDT and CDR2 YYEEEE come from the germline V gene. The CDR3 is 16 amino acids. This chain's CDR3 is CASSLAGWNSNQPQHF.

V usage is TRBV5-1 and J usage is TRBJ2-2. Germline V lookup: CDR1 SGHRS, CDR2 YFSETQ. The CDR3 totals 14 residues. CDR3 residues: CASRQRRNTGELFF.

The V call is TRBV28, the J call TRBJ2-7; the D gene TCRdb calls, TRBD2, cannot be checked with no DNA. The CDR3 spans 15 residues. Germline lookup yields CDR1 MDHEN and CDR2 SYDVKM. The CDR3 sequence: CASSPYDPALGEQYF.

The gene calls are TRBV13 and TRBJ2-7; TCRdb's assignment of TRBD1 cannot be checked, as there is no DNA. CDR1 PRHDT and CDR2 FYEKMQ come from the germline V gene (reference sequence). The CDR3 runs to 12 residues. The CDR3 is CASSLEQAEQYF. The full variable domain, with the rest looked up from reference TRBV13 and TRBJ2-7, is AAGVIQSPRHLIKEKRETATLKCYPIPRHDTVYWYQQGPGQDPQFLISFYEKMQSDKGSIPDRFSAQQFSDYHSELNMSSLELGDSALYFCASSLEQAEQYFGPGTRLTVT.

This chain uses TRBV12-3 or TRBV12-4 with TRBJ2-7; TCRdb's D call of TRBD1 is untestable without DNA. The CDR3 is made up of 14 amino acids. The CDR3 spells CASRIGSSAREQYF.

V and J are TRBV25-1 and TRBJ2-1; the TCRdb D gene call, TRBD1, has no DNA to confirm it. The CDR3 runs to 17 residues. Germline CDR1 is MGHDK and CDR2 is SYGVNS. CDR3 in amino acids: CASSESRGLSSYNEQFF.

The chain recombines TRBV4-2 with TRBJ2-7. The CDR3 runs 15 residues. CDR1 and CDR2 from the germline V gene are LGHNA and YNFKEQ. The CDR3 sequence is CASSQELSDSYEQYF.